This record looks at one TCR beta chain sequence and its context. TCR beta CDR3 regions were amplified from RNA transcripts. The HTBI set primed first-round TCR CDR3 RT-PCR. One entry per CDR3 protein results from TCRdb running MiXCR on the multiplex PCR reads. The repertoire has about 510,000 distinct CDR3 sequences, around 13% of them found once; the top ten carry around 13%. These data originate in a study of T cells in Graves' hyperthyroidism and ophthalmopathy. V trimming: 5 bases; J trimming: 10 bases; junction bases outside the gene matches: 6. The CDR3 covers 14 residues. CDR1 is MNHNS, CDR2 SASEGT, per germline.

The specimen was blood. This TCR was recovered from a woman aged 40 to 50 with Graves' hyperthyroidism. The V call is TRBV6-1, the J call TRBJ1-6, with 9 positions matching TRBD1. CDR3 nucleotide sequence: TGTGCCAGCAGTTCGGGGACAGGGTGGTCACCCCTCCACTTT. It specifies CASSSGTGWSPLHF.